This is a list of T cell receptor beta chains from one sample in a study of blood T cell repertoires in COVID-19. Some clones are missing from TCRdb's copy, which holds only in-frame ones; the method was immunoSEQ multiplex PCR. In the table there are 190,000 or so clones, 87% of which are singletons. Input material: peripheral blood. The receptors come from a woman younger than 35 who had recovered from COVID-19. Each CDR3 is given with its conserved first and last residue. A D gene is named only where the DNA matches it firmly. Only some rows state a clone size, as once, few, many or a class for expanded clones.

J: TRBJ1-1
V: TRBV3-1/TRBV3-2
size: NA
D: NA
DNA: TGTGCCAGCAGCCAAGAGAGGCAGGGAGGCGTCTTT
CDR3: CASSQERQGGVF

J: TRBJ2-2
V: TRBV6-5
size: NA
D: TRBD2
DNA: TGTGCCAGCACAGGACTAGCTACCTCCGGGGAGCTGTTTTTT
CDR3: CASTGLATSGELFF

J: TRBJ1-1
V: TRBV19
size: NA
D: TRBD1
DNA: TGTGCCAGCAAGGCGGACAGGTCAAACACTGAAGCTTTCTTT
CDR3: CASKADRSNTEAFF

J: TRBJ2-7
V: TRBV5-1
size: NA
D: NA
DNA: TGCGCCAGCAGTTTAGACACTGTCGGCGAGCAGTACTTC
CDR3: CASSLDTVGEQYF

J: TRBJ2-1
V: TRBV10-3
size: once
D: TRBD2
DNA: TGTGCCATCAGTGATGAGGGGAGGGAGGTCAATGAGCAGTTCTTC
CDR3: CAISDEGREVNEQFF

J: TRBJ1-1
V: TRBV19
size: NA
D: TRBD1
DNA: TGTGCCAGTAGTCCCAGGGGGACGAACACTGAAGCTTTCTTT
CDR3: CASSPRGTNTEAFF

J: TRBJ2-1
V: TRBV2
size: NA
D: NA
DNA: TGTGCCAGCATCACCGAGCGGGACAATGAGCAGTTCTTC
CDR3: CASITERDNEQFF

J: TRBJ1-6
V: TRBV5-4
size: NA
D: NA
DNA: TGTGCCAGCAGCCCCCGGGCGGGTTCACCCCTCCACTTT
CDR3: CASSPRAGSPLHF

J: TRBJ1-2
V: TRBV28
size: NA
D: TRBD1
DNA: TGTGCCAGCAGCCCCACTACAGGGGGCCGTGGCTACACCTTC
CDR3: CASSPTTGGRGYTF

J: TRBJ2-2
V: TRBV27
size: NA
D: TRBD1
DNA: TGTGCCAGCAAAGGTCTCCAGGGGGCCGGGGAGCTGTTTTTT
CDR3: CASKGLQGAGELFF

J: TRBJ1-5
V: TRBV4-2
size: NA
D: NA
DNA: TGTGCCAGCAGCCGCGAAGGGATAGGGGACAATCAGCCCCAGCATTTT
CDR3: CASSREGIGDNQPQHF

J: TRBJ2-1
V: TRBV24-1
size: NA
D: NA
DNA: TGTGCCACCAGTGATTTGGGCCATGAGCAGTTCTTC
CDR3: CATSDLGHEQFF

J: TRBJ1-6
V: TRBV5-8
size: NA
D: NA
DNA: TGTGCCAGCAGCAGAACAGGGTTCAGCTCCTATAATTCACCCCTCCACTTT
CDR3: CASSRTGFSSYNSPLHF

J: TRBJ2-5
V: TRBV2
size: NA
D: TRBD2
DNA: TGTGCCAGCAGGGGGACTAGCGGGAGGGAGACCCAGTACTTC
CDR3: CASRGTSGRETQYF

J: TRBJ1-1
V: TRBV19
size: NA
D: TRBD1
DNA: TGTGCCAGTAGCAATGGACAGGGAGTGACTGAAGCTTTCTTT
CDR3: CASSNGQGVTEAFF

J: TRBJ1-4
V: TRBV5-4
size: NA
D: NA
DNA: TGTGCCAGCAGCTTGGCGGGGGTAGGTGAAAAACTGTTTTTT
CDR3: CASSLAGVGEKLFF

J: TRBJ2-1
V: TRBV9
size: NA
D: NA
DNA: TGTGCCAGCAGCGTACTACCCAATGAGCAGTTCTTC
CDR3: CASSVLPNEQFF

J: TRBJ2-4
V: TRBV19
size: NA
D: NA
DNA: TGTGCCAGTAGTATGATGGGGGGAACCAAAAACATTCAGTACTTC
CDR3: CASSMMGGTKNIQYF

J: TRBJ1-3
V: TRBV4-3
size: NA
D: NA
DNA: TGCGCCAGCAGCCAAGAATTAGGCGGATACTCTGGAAACACCATATATTTT
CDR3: CASSQELGGYSGNTIYF

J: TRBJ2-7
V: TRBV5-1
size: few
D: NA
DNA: TGCGCCAGCAGCTTGGAGGGGGTGACCCTCTACGAGCAGTACTTC
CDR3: CASSLEGVTLYEQYF

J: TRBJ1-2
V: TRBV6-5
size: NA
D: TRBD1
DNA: TGTGCCAGCAGTTACTCGGACAGGGGGAACTATGGCTACACCTTC
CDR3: CASSYSDRGNYGYTF

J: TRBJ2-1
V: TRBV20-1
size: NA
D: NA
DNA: TGCAGTGCTAGTCTCGTGCGGTCCTACAATGAGCAGTTCTTC
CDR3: CSASLVRSYNEQFF

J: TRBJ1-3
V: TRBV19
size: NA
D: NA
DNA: TGTGCCAGTAGTATAGGGGCTTCTCACGGAAACACCATATATTTT
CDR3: CASSIGASHGNTIYF

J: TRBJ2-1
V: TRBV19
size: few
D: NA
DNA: TGTGCCAGTAGTAGGGACACGTTCGTCTACAATGAGCAGTTCTTC
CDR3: CASSRDTFVYNEQFF

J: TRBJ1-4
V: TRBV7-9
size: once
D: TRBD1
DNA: TGTGCCAGCAGCCGCGAGGGACAGACGAGCGTAAAACTGTTTTTT
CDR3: CASSREGQTSVKLFF

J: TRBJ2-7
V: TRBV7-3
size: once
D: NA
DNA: TGTGCCAGCAGCTTAACGCCGACAACCTCCTACGAGCAGTACTTC
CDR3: CASSLTPTTSYEQYF

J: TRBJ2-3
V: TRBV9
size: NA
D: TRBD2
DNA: TGTGCCAGCAGCGTAGCGCTAGCGGGGGCCACAGATACGCAGTATTTT
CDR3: CASSVALAGATDTQYF

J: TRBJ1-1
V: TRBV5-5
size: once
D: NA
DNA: TGTGCCAGCAGCTTGGGGGGCGGAGTGAACACTGAAGCTTTCTTT
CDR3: CASSLGGGVNTEAFF

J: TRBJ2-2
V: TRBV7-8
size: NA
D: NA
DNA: TGTGCCAGCAGCCTATCCACCGGGGAGCTGTTTTTT
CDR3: CASSLSTGELFF

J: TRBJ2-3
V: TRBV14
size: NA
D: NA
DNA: TGTGCCAGCAGCCAACGGACTTCGACTAGCACAGATACGCAGTATTTT
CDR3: CASSQRTSTSTDTQYF

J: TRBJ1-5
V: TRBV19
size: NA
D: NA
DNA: TGTGCCAGTAGTATCACAGGGCGCAATCAGCCCCAGCATTTT
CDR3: CASSITGRNQPQHF

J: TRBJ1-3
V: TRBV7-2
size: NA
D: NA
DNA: TGTGCCAGCAGCGCTAGGATCTCTGGAAACACCATATATTTT
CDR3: CASSARISGNTIYF

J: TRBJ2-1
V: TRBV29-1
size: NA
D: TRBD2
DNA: TGCAGCGTAACCCGCGGACTAGCGGGGGCCTCCTACAATGAGCAGTTCTTC
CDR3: CSVTRGLAGASYNEQFF

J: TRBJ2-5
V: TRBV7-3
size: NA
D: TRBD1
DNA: TGTGCCAGCAGCTTTACAGGGGGGGAGACCCAGTACTTC
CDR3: CASSFTGGETQYF

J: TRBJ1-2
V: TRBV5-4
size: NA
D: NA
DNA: TGTGCCAGCAGCTTGTACGAGGGATCGAGCTATGGCTACACCTTC
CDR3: CASSLYEGSSYGYTF

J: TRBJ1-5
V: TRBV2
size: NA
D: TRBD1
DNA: TGTGCCAGCAACGGGGACGCGACAGGGGACGAAGAGCGGCCCCAGCATTTT
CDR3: CASNGDATGDEERPQHF

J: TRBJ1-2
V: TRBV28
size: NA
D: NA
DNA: TGTGCCAGCAGTTTATACCCCCCCTGGGACACCTATGGCTACACCTTC
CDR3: CASSLYPPWDTYGYTF

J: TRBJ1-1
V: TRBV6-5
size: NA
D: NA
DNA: TGTGCCAGCAGTTACTCCGGGGGGCGAAACACTGAAGCTTTCTTT
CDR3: CASSYSGGRNTEAFF

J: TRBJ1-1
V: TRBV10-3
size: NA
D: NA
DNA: TGTGCCATCACCAAGGAGGGGAACACTGAAGCTTTCTTT
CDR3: CAITKEGNTEAFF

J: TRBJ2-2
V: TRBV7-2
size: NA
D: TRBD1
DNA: TGTGCCAGCAGATTGGGACAGGGGAACACCGGGGAGCTGTTTTTT
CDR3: CASRLGQGNTGELFF

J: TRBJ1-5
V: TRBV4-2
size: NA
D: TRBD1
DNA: TGTGCCAGCAGCCAGGGCACAGGGGTGAATCAGCCCCAGCATTTT
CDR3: CASSQGTGVNQPQHF

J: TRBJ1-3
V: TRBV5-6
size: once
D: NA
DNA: TGTGCCAGTTCAGGGTTAACCTTCTCTGGAAACACCATATATTTT
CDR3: CASSGLTFSGNTIYF

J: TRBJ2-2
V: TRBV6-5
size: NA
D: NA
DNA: TGTGCCAGCACATGGGGGCGTGGAGCCGGGGAGCTGTTTTTT
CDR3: CASTWGRGAGELFF

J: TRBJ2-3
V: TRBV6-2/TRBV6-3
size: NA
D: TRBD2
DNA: TGTGCCAGCAGTTACGACGGGAGGACAGATACGCAGTATTTT
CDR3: CASSYDGRTDTQYF

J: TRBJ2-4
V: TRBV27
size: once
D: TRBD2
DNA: TGTGCCAGCAGTTCAGTACTAGCGGGGAAGAAAAACATTCAGTACTTC
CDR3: CASSSVLAGKKNIQYF

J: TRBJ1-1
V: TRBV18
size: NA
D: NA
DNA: TGTGCCAGCTCACCCCCAGAGAACACTGAAGCTTTCTTT
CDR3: CASSPPENTEAFF

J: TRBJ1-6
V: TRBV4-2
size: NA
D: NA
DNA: TGTGCCAGCAGCCTGAGTCTTGGGCCTAATTCACCCCTCCACTTT
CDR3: CASSLSLGPNSPLHF

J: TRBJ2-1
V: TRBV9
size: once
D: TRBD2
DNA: TGTGCCAGCAGCGTGGGGGGACTACCCAGCAGAAATGAGCAGTTCTTC
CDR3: CASSVGGLPSRNEQFF

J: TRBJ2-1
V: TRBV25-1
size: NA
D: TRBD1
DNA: TGTGCCACCAGCGGGGACAGGGACTACAATGAGCAGTTCTTC
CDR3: CATSGDRDYNEQFF

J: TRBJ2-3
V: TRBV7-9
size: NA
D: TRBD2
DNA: TGTGCCAGCAGCTTAGAGTTTAGCGGGGTCGAAGATACGCAGTATTTT
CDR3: CASSLEFSGVEDTQYF

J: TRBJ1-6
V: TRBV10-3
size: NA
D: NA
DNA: TGTGCCATCAGACAGGATAATTCACCCCTCCACTTT
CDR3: CAIRQDNSPLHF

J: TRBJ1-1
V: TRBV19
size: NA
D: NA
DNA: TGTGCCAGTAGTGTATCGGGACTCACGAACACTGAAGCTTTCTTT
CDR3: CASSVSGLTNTEAFF

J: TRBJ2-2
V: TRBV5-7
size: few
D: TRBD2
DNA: TGTGCCAGCCCTCGGGAGGGGGGGAAGGCCGGGGAGCTGTTTTTT
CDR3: CASPREGGKAGELFF

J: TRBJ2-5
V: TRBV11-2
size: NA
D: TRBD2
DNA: TGTGCCAGCAGCCCGGTCGCTAGCGGGGGGGCACAGACCCAGTACTTC
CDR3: CASSPVASGGAQTQYF

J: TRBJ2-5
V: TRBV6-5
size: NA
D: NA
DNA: TGTGCCAGCAGTTACTCGAGGCTAGACCAAGAGACCCAGTACTTC
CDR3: CASSYSRLDQETQYF

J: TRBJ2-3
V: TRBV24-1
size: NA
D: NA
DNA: TGTGCCACCAGTGAGGGCGGGGATACGCAGTATTTT
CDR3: CATSEGGDTQYF

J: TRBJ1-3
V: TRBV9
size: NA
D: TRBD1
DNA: TGTGCCAGCAGCGCGGGACAGACGCCCTCTGGAAACACCATATATTTT
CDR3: CASSAGQTPSGNTIYF

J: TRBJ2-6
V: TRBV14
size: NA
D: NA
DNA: TGTGCCAGCAGCAGCAGGACTGGGGCCAACGTCCTGACTTTC
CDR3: CASSSRTGANVLTF

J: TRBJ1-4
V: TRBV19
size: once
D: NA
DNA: TGTGCCAGTAGTAACGCGGGACGGAAACTGTTTTTT
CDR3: CASSNAGRKLFF

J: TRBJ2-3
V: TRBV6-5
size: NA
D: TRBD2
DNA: TGTGCCAGCAGTTACTCGCTGCGGGGGGAGACAGATACGCAGTATTTT
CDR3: CASSYSLRGETDTQYF